Presented here are 3 T cell receptor beta chains from one specimen sequenced in a study of T cells after posttransplantation cyclophosphamide (dated by TCRdb to 2016 to 2017). To prepare the library, the immunoSEQ multiplex PCR assay was applied. TCRdb limited this immuneACCESS table to in-frame rearrangements with V and J called. A share of clones is missing; checked studies link under half to unresolved V genes, and the rest is unexplained. The sample data list around 10,000 clones, and around four fifths of these were observed just once. The ten largest make up approximately 15% of the sample. In the paper's terms, the treatment or condition label means: high-dose cyclophosphamide on days +3 and +4 as single-agent GVHD prophylaxis. For conditioning, the PTCy patients got busulfan and fludarabine, then a related or unrelated marrow graft, followed by cyclophosphamide on days +3 and +4. Source: PBMCs, taken roughly 2,000 days after allogeneic stem cell transplant with posttransplant cyclophosphamide. These receptors all come from a female patient in her forties or fifties who received an allogeneic stem cell transplant from a related donor, was CMV-positive, and had no GVHD. After a transplant, the graft donor may have provided part of the T cells.

The genes are TRBV6-6 and TRBJ2-3; 12 bases match TRBD2. CDR1 is MNHNY and CDR2 is SVGAGI in the germline V gene (reference sequence). This CDR3 region has 16 residues. The V gene end was trimmed by 2 bases and the J gene end by 3 bases; junction bases not matched to a gene: 3. The CDR3 sequence is CASSYRTSGITDTQYF. CDR3 bases: TGTGCCAGCAGTTACCGGACTAGCGGGATTACAGATACGCAGTATTTT.

This CDR3 is CASSYGLAGGYEQYF. The CDR3 nucleotides read TGTGCCAGCAGTTATGGACTAGCGGGAGGGTACGAGCAGTACTTC. The chain is built from TRBV28 and TRBJ2-7, with 15 nucleotides matching TRBD2. V was clipped by 4 bases and J by 4 bases; unmatched bases: 2. Germline V gives CDR1 MDHEN, CDR2 SYDVKM. The CDR3 is made up of 15 amino acids.

The rearrangement uses TRBV15 and TRBJ1-5; TRBD1 might be the D (6 bases). CDR1 and CDR2 from the germline V gene are LNHNV and YYDKDF (reference sequence). The CDR3 is 13 residues long. V dropped 2 bases and J dropped 5 bases, with 7 bases sitting between them. CDR3 residues: CATSRYRDQPQHF. The CDR3 coding sequence is TGTGCCACCAGCAGATACAGGGATCAGCCCCAGCATTTT.